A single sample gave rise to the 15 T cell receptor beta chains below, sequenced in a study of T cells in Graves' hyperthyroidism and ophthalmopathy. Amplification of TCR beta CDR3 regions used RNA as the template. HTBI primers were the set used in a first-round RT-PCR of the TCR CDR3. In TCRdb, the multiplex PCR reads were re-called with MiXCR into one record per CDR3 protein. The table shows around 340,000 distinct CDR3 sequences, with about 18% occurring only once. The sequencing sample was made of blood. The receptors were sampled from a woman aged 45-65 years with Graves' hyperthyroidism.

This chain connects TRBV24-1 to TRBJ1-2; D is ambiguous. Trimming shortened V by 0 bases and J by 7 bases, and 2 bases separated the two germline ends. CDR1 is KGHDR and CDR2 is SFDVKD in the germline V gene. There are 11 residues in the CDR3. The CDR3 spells CATSDLGGYTF. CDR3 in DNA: TGTGCCACCAGTGATTTGGGTGGCTACACCTTC.

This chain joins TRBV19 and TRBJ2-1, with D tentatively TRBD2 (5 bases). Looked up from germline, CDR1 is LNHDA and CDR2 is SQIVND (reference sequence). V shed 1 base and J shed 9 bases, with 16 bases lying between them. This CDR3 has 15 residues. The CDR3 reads CASSIVSAGVSEQFF. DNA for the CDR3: TGTGCCAGTAGTATAGTTAGCGCGGGCGTGTCTGAGCAGTTCTTC.

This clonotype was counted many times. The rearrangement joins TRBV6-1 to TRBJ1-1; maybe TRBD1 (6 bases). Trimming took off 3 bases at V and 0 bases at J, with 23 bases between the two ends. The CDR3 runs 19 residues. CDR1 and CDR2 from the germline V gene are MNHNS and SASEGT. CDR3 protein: CASSDRPRDIWRVNTEAFF. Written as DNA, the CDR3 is TGTGCCAGCAGTGACCGCCCCCGGGACATTTGGCGAGTGAACACTGAAGCTTTCTTT.

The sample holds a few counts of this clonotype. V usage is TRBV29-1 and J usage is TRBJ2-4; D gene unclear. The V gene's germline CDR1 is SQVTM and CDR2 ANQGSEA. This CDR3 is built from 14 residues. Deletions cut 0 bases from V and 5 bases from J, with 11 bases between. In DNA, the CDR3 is TGCAGCGTTGAAGAAGGCGGAACCCAAAACATTCAGTACTTC. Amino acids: CSVEEGGTQNIQYF.

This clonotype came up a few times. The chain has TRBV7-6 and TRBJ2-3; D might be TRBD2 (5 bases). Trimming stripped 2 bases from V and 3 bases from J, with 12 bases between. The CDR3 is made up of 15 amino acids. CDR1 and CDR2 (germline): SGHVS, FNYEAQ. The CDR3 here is CASSLSGEWTDTQYF. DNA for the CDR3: TGTGCCAGCAGCTTATCTGGGGAGTGGACAGATACGCAGTATTTT.

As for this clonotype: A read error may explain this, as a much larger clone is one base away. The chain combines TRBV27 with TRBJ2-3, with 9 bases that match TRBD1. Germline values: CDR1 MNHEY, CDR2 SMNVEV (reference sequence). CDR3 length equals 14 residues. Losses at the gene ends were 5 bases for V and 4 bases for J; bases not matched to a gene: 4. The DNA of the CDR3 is TGTGCCAGCAGTATACAGGGGGCCGCAGATACGCAGTATTTT. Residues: CASSIQGAADTQYF.

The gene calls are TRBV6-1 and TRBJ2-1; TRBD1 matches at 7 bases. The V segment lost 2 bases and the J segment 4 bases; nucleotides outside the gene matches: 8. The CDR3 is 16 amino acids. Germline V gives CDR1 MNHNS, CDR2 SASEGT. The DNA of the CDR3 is TGTGCCAGCAGTGAAATCAGGGACAGCTTTTACAATGAGCAGTTCTTC. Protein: CASSEIRDSFYNEQFF.

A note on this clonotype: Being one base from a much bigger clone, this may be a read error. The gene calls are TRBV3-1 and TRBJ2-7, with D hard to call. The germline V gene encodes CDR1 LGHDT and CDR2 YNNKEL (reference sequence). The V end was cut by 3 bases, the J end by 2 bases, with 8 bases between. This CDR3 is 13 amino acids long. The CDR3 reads CASSHAPPYEQYF. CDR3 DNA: TGTGCCAGCAGCCACGCCCCCCCCTACGAGCAGTACTTC.

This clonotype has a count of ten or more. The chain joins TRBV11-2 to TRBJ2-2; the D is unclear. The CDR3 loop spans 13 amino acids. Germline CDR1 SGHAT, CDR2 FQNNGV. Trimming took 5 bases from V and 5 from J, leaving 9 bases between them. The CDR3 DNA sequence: TGTGCCAGCAGCCGGAGAGGAACCGGGGAGCTGTTTTTT. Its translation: CASSRRGTGELFF.

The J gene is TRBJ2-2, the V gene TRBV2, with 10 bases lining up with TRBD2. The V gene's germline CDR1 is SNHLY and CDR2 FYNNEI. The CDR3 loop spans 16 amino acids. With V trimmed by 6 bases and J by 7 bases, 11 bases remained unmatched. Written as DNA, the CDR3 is TGTGCCAGCAGATTAGCGGGGGGAGAACATGGCGGGGAGCTGTTTTTT. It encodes CASRLAGGEHGGELFF.

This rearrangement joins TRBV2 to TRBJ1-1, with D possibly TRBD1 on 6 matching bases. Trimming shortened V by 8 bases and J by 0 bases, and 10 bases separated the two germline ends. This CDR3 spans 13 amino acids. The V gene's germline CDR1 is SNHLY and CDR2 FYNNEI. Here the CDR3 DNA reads TGTGCCAGCGGGGCAGGGGTGAACACTGAAGCTTTCTTT. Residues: CASGAGVNTEAFF.

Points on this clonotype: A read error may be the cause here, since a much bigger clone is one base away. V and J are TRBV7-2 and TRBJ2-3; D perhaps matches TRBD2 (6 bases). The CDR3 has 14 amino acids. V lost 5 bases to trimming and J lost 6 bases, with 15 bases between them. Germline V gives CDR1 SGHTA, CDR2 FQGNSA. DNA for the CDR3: TGTGCCAGCAGCCCGCCCTCGGGGAGGGATACGCAGTATTTT. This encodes CASSPPSGRDTQYF. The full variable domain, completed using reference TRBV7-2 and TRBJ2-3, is GAGVSQSPSNKVTEKGKDVELRCDPISGHTALYWYRQSLGQGLEFLIYFQGNSAPDKSGLPSDRFSAERTGGSVSTLTIQRTQQEDSAVYLCASSPPSGRDTQYFGPGTRLTVL.

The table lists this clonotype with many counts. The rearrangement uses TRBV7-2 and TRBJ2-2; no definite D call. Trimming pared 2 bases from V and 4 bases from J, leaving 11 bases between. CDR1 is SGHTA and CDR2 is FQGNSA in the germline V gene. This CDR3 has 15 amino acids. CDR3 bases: TGTGCCAGCAGCTTACTGGGCACGGGCACCGGGGAGCTGTTTTTT. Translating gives CASSLLGTGTGELFF.

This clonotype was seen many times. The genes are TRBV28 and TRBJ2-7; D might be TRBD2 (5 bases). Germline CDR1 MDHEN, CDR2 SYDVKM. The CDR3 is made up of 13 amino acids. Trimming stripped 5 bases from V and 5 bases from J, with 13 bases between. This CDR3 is CASSPSLGNEQYF. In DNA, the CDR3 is TGTGCCAGCAGTCCCTCACTAGGCAACGAGCAGTACTTC.

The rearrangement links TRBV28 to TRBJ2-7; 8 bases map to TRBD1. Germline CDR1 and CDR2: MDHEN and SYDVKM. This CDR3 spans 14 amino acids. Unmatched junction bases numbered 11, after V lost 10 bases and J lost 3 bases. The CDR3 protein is CATRPGTGVYEQYF. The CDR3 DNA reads TGTGCCACCAGACCCGGGACAGGAGTCTACGAGCAGTACTTC.